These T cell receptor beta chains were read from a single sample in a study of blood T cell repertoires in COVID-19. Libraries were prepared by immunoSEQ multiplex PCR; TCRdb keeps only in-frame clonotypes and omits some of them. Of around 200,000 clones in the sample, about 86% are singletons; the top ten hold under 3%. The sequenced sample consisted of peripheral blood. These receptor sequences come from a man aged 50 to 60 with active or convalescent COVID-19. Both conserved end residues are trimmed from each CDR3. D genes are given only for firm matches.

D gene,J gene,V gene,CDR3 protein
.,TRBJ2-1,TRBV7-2,ASSPTTYNEQF
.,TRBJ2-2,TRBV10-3,AISVPAGELF
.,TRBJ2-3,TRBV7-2,ASSFGGSDTQY
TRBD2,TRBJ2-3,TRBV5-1,ASILSGSVSDTQY
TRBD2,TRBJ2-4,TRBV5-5,ASSLTGTRNIQY
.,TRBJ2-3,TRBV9,ASSVRGAYTDTQY
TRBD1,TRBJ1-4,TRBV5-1,ASSETGGNNEKLF
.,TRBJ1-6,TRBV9,ASSDRDRGSPLH
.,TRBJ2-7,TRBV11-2,ASSFTGTEGNEQY
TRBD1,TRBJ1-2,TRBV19,ASSMDWPGQGARENYGYT
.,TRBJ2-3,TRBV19,ASAHTDTQY
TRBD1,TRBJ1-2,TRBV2,ASSERGRYYGYT
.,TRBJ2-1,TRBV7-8,ASSPRWSASNEQF
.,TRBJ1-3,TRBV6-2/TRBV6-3,ASSYSDRSSGNTIY
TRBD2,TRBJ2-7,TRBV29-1,SVGGLVSGSSYEQY
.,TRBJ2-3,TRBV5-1,ASSLVRSTDTQY
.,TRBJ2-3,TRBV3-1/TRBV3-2,ASSNFGGGHPDTQY
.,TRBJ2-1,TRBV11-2,ASSLVSLTGAPGSEQF
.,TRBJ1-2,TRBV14,ASSQGPATVGYGYT
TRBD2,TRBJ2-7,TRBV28,ASSGGLAGVGLVGEQY
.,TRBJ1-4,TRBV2,ASSTGPEKLF
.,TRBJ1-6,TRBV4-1,ASSQVQGRRDSPLH
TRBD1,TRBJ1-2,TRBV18,ASSPKQGASINYGYT
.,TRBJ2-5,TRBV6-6,ASSYQQGSQETQY
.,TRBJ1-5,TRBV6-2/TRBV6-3,ASSYSYRGNQPQH
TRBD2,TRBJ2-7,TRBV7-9,ASSLGTSYYEQY
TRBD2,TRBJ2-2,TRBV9,ASSAGRGGPGELF
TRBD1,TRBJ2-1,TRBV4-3,ASALDRGPNEQF
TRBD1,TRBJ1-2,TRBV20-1,SVQGVYGYT
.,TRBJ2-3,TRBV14,ASSQAGARDTQY
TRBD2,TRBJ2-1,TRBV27,ASSFTGTSGSNEQF
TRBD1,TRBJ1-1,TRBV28,ASTETGSSEAF
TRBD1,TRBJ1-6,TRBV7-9,ASSLIHGQDNSPLH
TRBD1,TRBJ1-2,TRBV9,ASSVGQGNYGYT
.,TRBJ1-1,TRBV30,AWSVLRGNTEAF
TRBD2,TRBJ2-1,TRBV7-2,ASSTGLAGEQF